One and the same sample provided the 10 T cell receptor beta chains below, sequenced in a study of shared clonotypes between healthy human individuals. Here immunoSEQ multiplex PCR was the method, and the copy in TCRdb shows in-frame clones only, minus some. The sample lists some 580,000 clones; 95% to 98% were seen once. Only CD45RO-negative cells positively selected for CCR7 counted as naive CD8 cells, so terminally differentiated effector memory CD45RA+ cells were excluded. Specimen: naive CD8+ T cells sorted from blood. The receptor source for this set is a man younger than 40 in good health.

This chain links TRBV19 with TRBJ2-1; 13 nucleotides agree with TRBD2. The CDR3 covers 15 residues. The V segment lost 5 bases and the J segment 8 bases; nucleotides outside the gene matches: 6. Germline-derived CDR1 and CDR2 are LNHDA and SQIVND (reference sequence). The CDR3 DNA is TGTGCCAGTAGTCCCGGGACTAGCGGGATGTATGAGCAGTTCTTC. Translating gives CASSPGTSGMYEQFF.

The chain joins TRBV27 to TRBJ2-3; 8 positions match TRBD1. The CDR3 is 17 amino acids. CDR1 and CDR2 from the germline V gene are MNHEY and SMNVEV (reference sequence). V shed 6 bases and J 6 bases; nucleotides not matched to a gene: 17. CDR3 residues: CASSGIRTGLILDTQYF. In nucleotides, the CDR3 is TGTGCCAGCAGCGGAATTCGGACAGGGCTAATATTGGATACGCAGTATTTT.

V is TRBV5-1 and J is TRBJ2-1; D is undetermined. The CDR3 runs to 16 residues. In germline, CDR1 is SGHRS, CDR2 YFSETQ. The V and J ends lost 0 bases and 8 bases respectively, with 18 bases between them. The CDR3 DNA is TGCGCCAGCAGCTTGGGGCAAAGGTCCCATTACGATGAGCAGTTCTTC. Its protein product is CASSLGQRSHYDEQFF.

This chain uses TRBV4-1 with TRBJ2-7, with TRBD1 identical over 7 bases. V dropped 0 bases and J dropped 4; count of bases not matched to a gene: 9. Germline CDR1 reads MGHRA; CDR2 reads YSYEKL. This CDR3 spans 16 amino acids. CDR3 sequence: CASSQDETRGKYEQYF. The CDR3 coding sequence is TGCGCCAGCAGCCAAGACGAGACCAGGGGGAAATACGAGCAGTACTTC.

The J gene is TRBJ2-2, the V gene TRBV7-9; 7 bases fit TRBD2. The CDR3 totals 16 residues. Germline CDR1 reads SEHNR; CDR2 reads FQNEAQ (reference sequence). After removal of 6 bases from V and 4 bases from J, the junction contained 11 bases not matched to a gene. For the CDR3, the DNA is TGTGCCAGCAGTCCCTCGCGGGAGCGGGGCACCGGGGAGCTGTTTTTT. This sequence encodes CASSPSRERGTGELFF. Complete variable domain (other parts from reference TRBV7-9 and TRBJ2-2): DTGVSQNPRHKITKRGQNVTFRCDPISEHNRLYWYRQTLGQGPEFLTYFQNEAQLEKSRLLSDRFSAERPKGSFSTLEIQRTEQGDSAMYLCASSPSRERGTGELFFGEGSRLTVL.

The chain employs TRBV9 and TRBJ2-1, with D possibly TRBD2 on 7 matching bases. CDR1 is SGDLS, CDR2 YYNGEE, per germline. Deletions cut 0 bases from V and 7 bases from J, with 11 bases between. This CDR3 region has 14 residues. CDR3 residues: CASSVGGGTNEQFF. In DNA, the CDR3 is TGTGCCAGCAGCGTAGGGGGGGGCACGAATGAGCAGTTCTTC. Variable domain in full (rest from reference TRBV9 and TRBJ2-1): DSGVTQTPKHLITATGQRVTLRCSPRSGDLSVYWYQQSLDQGLQFLIQYYNGEERAKGNILERFSAQQFPDLHSELNLSSLELGDSALYFCASSVGGGTNEQFFGPGTRLTVL.

The genes are TRBV9 and TRBJ2-7; 7 bases match TRBD1. This CDR3 is 15 amino acids long. The ends lost 0 bases at V and 2 bases at J; junction bases unmatched: 5. Germline V gene data show CDR1 as SGDLS and CDR2 as YYNGEE. CDR3 coding DNA: TGTGCCAGCAGCGTAGGGGACAGCACAGCCTACGAGCAGTACTTC. Its translation is CASSVGDSTAYEQYF.

This clone was found once. This rearrangement joins TRBV10-3 to TRBJ2-7; 9 bases fit TRBD1. The germline V gene encodes CDR1 ENHRY and CDR2 SYGVKD. After removal of 4 bases from V and 0 bases from J, the junction contained 7 bases not matched to a gene. The CDR3 extends over 16 amino acids. The DNA of the CDR3 is TGTGCCATCAGTGGGGGGACAGGGAGCTTCTCCTACGAGCAGTACTTC. Residues: CAISGGTGSFSYEQYF.

V gene TRBV5-6 combines with J gene TRBJ1-5; D is possibly TRBD1 (6 bases). Trimming shortened V by 4 bases and J by 2 bases, and 7 bases separated the two germline ends. The CDR3 covers 13 residues. Germline lookup yields CDR1 SGHDT and CDR2 YYEEEE. CDR3 sequence reads: CASSRTGNQPQHF. Written as DNA, the CDR3 is TGTGCCAGCAGCCGGACAGGCAATCAGCCCCAGCATTTT.

The chain employs TRBV4-1 and TRBJ2-5; D gene unclear. Germline V gives CDR1 MGHRA, CDR2 YSYEKL. V was trimmed by 0 bases and J by 2 bases, leaving 10 bases between them. There are 15 residues in the CDR3. CDR3 residues: CASSQELAVQETQYF. The CDR3 DNA sequence: TGCGCCAGCAGCCAAGAACTCGCCGTACAAGAGACCCAGTACTTC.